This T cell receptor (beta chain) was observed in a study of T cell responses to AZD1222 COVID-19 vaccine. In its sample, this clone was seen once. The germline V gene encodes CDR1 MNHEY and CDR2 SMNVEV (reference sequence). Trimming took 5 bases from V and 7 from J; bases not matched to a gene: 9. The CDR3 loop spans 16 amino acids. Sequenced by immunoSEQ multiplex PCR; TCRdb stores in-frame clones only, minus some. This table holds around 100,000 clones, around 90% found once. The TCR sequence derives from an adult in good health. The J gene is TRBJ2-1, the V gene TRBV27, with TRBD1 identical over 12 bases. The source material was peripheral blood, sampled on day 0 of AZD1222 vaccination. Here the CDR3 reads CASSPWDRGPRNEQFF. In nucleotides, the CDR3 is TGTGCCAGCAGTCCTTGGGACAGGGGGCCTCGGAATGAGCAGTTCTTC.